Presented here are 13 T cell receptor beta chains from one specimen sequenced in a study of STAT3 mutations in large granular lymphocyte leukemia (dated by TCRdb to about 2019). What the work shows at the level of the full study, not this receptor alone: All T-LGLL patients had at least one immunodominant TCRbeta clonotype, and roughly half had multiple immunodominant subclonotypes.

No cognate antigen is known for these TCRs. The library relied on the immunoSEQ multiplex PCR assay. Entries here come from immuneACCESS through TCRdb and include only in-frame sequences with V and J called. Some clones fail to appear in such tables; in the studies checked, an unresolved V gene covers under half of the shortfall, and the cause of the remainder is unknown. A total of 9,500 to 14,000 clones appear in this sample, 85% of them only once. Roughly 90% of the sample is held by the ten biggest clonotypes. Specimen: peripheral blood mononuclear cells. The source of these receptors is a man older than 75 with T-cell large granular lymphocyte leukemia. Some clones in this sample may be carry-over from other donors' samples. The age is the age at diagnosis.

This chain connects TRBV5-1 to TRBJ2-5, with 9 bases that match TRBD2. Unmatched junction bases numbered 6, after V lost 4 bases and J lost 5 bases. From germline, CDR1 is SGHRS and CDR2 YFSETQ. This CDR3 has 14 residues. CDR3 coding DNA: TGCGCCAGCAGCACAGGTGGGACTAGCGAGACCCAGTACTTC. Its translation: CASSTGGTSETQYF.

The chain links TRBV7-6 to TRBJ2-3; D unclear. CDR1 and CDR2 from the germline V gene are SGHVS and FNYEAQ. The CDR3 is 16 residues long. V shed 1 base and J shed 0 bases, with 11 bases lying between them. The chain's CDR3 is CASSLGSSTSTDTQYF. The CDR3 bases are TGTGCCAGCAGCTTAGGAAGCAGCACTAGCACAGATACGCAGTATTTT.

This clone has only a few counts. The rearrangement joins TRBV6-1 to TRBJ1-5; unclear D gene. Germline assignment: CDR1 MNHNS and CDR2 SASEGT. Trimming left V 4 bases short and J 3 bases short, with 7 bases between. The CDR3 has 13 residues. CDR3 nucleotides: TGTGCCAGCAGTGGCCACATCAATCAGCCCCAGCATTTT. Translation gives CASSGHINQPQHF.

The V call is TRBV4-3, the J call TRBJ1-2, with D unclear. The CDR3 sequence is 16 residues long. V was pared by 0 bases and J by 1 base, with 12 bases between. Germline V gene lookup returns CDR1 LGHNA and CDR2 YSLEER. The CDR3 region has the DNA TGCGCCAGCAGCCAAGATCTTTCGTGGGTTAACTATGGCTACACCTTC. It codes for CASSQDLSWVNYGYTF.

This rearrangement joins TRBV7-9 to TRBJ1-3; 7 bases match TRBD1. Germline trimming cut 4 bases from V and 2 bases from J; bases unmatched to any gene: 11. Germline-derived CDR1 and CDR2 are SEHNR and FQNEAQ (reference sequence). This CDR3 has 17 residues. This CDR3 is CASSSRGGRGTGNTIYF. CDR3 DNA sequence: TGTGCCAGCAGCTCCAGGGGGGGCAGGGGGACTGGAAACACCATATATTTT.

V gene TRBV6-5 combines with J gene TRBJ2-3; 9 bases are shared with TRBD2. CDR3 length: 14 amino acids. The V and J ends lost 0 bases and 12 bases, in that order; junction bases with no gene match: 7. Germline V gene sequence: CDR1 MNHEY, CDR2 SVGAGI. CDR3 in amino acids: CASSYSGREGNQYF. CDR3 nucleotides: TGTGCCAGCAGTTACTCCGGGCGGGAGGGGAACCAGTATTTT.

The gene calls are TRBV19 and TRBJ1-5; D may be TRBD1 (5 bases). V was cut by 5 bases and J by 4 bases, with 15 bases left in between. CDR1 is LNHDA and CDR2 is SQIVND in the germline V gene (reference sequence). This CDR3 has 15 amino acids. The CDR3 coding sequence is TGTGCCAGTAGTCAGTCTCCGGGGGGAAATCAGCCCCAGCATTTT. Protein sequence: CASSQSPGGNQPQHF.

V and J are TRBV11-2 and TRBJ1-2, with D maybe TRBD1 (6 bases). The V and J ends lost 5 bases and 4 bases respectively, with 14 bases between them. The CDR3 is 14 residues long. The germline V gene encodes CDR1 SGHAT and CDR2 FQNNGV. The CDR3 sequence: CASSPGTSPYGYTF. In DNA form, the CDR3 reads TGTGCCAGCAGCCCCGGGACATCTCCCTATGGCTACACCTTC.

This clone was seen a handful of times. DNA of the CDR3: TGTGCCAGTAGTTTCACAGTTTCTGAGACCCAGTACTTC. The encoded protein is CASSFTVSETQYF. V is TRBV19 and J is TRBJ2-5; unclear D gene. CDR1 and CDR2 (germline): LNHDA, SQIVND (reference sequence). With 5 bases removed from V and 5 bases from J, the gap between germline ends came to 12 bases. This CDR3 is 13 amino acids long.

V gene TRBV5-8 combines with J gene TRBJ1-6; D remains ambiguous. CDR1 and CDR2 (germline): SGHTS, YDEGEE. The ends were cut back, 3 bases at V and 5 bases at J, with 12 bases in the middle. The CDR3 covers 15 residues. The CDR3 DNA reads TGTGCCAGCAGCTCAAGCCGGGCTAATAATTCACCCCTCCACTTT. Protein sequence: CASSSSRANNSPLHF.

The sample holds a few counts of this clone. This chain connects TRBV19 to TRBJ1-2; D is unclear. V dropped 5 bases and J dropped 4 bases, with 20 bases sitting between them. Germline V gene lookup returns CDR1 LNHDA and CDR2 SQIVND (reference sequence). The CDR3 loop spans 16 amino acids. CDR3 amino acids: CASSGLPPTRGYGYTF. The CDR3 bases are TGTGCCAGTAGTGGATTACCCCCAACTCGGGGCTATGGCTACACCTTC.

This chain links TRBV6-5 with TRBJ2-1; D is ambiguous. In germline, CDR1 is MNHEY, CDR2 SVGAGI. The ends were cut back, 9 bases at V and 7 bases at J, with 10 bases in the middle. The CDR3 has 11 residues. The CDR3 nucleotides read TGTGCCAGTGGTCGCCAAAATGAGCAGTTCTTC. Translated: CASGRQNEQFF.

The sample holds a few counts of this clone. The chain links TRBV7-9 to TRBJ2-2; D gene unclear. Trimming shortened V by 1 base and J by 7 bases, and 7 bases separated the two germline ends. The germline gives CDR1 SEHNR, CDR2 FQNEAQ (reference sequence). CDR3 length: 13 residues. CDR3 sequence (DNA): TGTGCCAGCAGCTTAGGGAGTTTCGGGGAGCTGTTTTTT. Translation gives CASSLGSFGELFF.